Detailed here is one T cell receptor (beta chain). As yet, its antigen is unknown. Blood PBMC samples: pre-vaccination, two weeks post third vaccination, and at tumor progression. The data are from a study of glioma-infiltrating T cells after dendritic cell vaccination. The germline gives CDR1 SGHRS, CDR2 YFSETQ. V gave up 5 bases and J gave up 1 base; unmatched junction bases: 7. CDR3 length: 15 amino acids. Up to about 2 ug genomic DNA was used for TCRB CDR3 amplification. Profiling relied on immunoSEQ multiplex PCR, and the TCRdb table lists in-frame clones only, not all of them. The sample has fewer than 85,000 clones, 70% to 90% seen once. Whole-study results and caveats: Few patients contributed both blood and tumor specimens. Higher TCR clonality did not directly relate to longer survival.

Sample: blood, taken before dendritic cell vaccination. The sequence came from a human donor with glioblastoma. The chain uses TRBV5-1 and TRBJ2-3; 7 bases are shared with TRBD1. The CDR3 DNA reads as TGCGCCAGCAGGGAAGGGGGCATGGGCACAGATACGCAGTATTTT. Amino acid sequence: CASREGGMGTDTQYF.